A selection of T cell receptor beta chains follows, all from one sample in a study of cytomegalovirus exposure and HLA in healthy donors. Data came from immunoSEQ multiplex PCR; TCRdb stores just in-frame clones and leaves some out. The table shows under 200,000 clones, with about 63% occurring only once. The material sequenced was PBMCs. The receptor source for this set is a middle-aged woman in good health and CMV-seropositive. Each CDR3 is given with its conserved first and last residue. The order of the fields is J gene, clone size, V gene, CDR3 protein. Size is omitted from some rows. Given values are once, few, many or a class for expanded clones.

TRBJ2-3,once,TRBV5-8,CASSLAGGVDTQYF
TRBJ2-3,NA,TRBV7-2,CASSLFSDTQYF
TRBJ2-3,few,TRBV4-3,CASSQAGTTDTQYF
TRBJ2-1,NA,TRBV7-9,CASSSWTSGSLKGNEQFF
TRBJ2-7,NA,TRBV7-9,CASSKSHGVQGTYEQYF
TRBJ1-5,NA,TRBV6-5,CASSYDAGGYQPQHF
TRBJ2-3,NA,TRBV2,CASNHGTSGKDTQYF
TRBJ1-2,NA,TRBV10-3,CAISDSGDYGYTF
TRBJ1-5,NA,TRBV30,CAWVQGEGQPQHF
TRBJ2-7,NA,TRBV7-2,CASSLATAGAQYF
TRBJ2-7,NA,TRBV6-5,CASSYWGETYEQYF
TRBJ2-7,NA,TRBV28,CASIGGGAFYEQYF
TRBJ1-5,NA,TRBV5-1,CASSLGDRNQPQNF
TRBJ2-7,NA,TRBV2,CASLPGTYENYEQYF
TRBJ2-7,NA,TRBV7-2,CASSSGLAGTYEQYF
TRBJ2-4,NA,TRBV27,CASSRTAGGNIQYF
TRBJ2-7,few,TRBV6-6,CASKRPLALGEQYF
TRBJ1-4,NA,TRBV6-1,CASSEGIGGATNEKLFF
TRBJ2-7,once,TRBV6-1,CASSDNRRDEQYF
TRBJ2-1,few,TRBV7-2,CASSPLADEQFF
NA,few,TRBV6-6,CASSLQAGGGYEQYF
TRBJ2-2,NA,TRBV7-3,CASSLTGGLSTGELFF
TRBJ2-1,few,TRBV9,CASSVADINNEQFF
TRBJ1-1,NA,TRBV20-1,CSVSREAFF
TRBJ2-1,few,TRBV29-1,CSGKRLAGYNEQFF
TRBJ2-7,NA,TRBV10-3,CAFRDSSYEQYF
TRBJ2-5,NA,TRBV9,CASSVSLQETQYF
TRBJ2-5,NA,TRBV4-1,CASSQGAGANRETQYF
TRBJ2-5,NA,TRBV5-6,CASSFFSGGQETQYF
TRBJ1-1,NA,TRBV18,CASSPGQGFAEAFF
TRBJ1-4,once,TRBV9,CASSAEGGEREKLFF
TRBJ2-7,NA,TRBV19,CASRRTGAGEQYF
TRBJ1-4,few,TRBV6-5,CASSHRQGVEKLFF
TRBJ2-1,NA,TRBV9,CASSSRAGDHNEQFF
TRBJ2-7,NA,TRBV4-3,CASSQLPGDEYEQYF
TRBJ2-1,NA,TRBV7-9,CASRAGQYNEQFF
TRBJ2-7,NA,TRBV10-3,CAISESRLAGGGEQYF
TRBJ1-1,NA,TRBV7-2,CASSLRTGVTEAFF
TRBJ2-2,NA,TRBV28,CASSPEGDRGGTGELFF
TRBJ1-4,few,TRBV29-1,CSVVGVGEKLFF
TRBJ2-3,few,TRBV6-1,CASSEQRGSTDTQYF
TRBJ1-1,NA,TRBV2,CASSERRSNTEAFF
TRBJ2-2,NA,TRBV5-1,CASISSYTGELFF
TRBJ2-3,few,TRBV5-4,CASSIGGDTDTQYF
TRBJ2-7,NA,TRBV28,CASSFRVSRAYEQYF
TRBJ1-2,NA,TRBV28,CASSFPQGNGYTF
TRBJ1-1,few,TRBV6-4,CASSDSGRTEAFF
TRBJ2-7,NA,TRBV14,CASSQERSGILYEQYF
TRBJ1-1,NA,TRBV9,CASNRVSDTEAFF
TRBJ2-1,NA,TRBV7-6,CASSGSSGIGGEQFF
TRBJ2-7,NA,TRBV2,CASRPGTGEAYEQYF